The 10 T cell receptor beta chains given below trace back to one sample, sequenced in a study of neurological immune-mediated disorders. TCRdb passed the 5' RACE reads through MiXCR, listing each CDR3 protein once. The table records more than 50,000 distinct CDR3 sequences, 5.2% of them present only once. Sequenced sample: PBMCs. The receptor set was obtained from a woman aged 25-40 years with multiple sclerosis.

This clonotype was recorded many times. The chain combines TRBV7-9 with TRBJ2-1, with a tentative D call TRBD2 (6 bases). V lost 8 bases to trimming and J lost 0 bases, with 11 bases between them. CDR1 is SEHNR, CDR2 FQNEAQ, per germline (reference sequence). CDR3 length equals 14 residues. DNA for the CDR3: TGTGCCAGCCGACGGGGGAGCTCCTACAATGAGCAGTTCTTC. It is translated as CASRRGSSYNEQFF.

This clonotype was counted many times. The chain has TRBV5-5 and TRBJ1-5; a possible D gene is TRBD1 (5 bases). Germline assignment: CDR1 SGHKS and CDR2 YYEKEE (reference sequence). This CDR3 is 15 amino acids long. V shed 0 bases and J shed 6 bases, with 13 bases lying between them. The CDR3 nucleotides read TGTGCCAGCAGCTTGGGCCCGAGGGGTACTCAGCCCCAGCATTTT. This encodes CASSLGPRGTQPQHF.

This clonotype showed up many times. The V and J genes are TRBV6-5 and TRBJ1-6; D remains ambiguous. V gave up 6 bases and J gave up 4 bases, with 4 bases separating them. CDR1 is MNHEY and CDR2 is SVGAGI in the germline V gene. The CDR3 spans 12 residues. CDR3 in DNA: TGTGCCAGCAGGGTTTATAATTCACCCCTCCACTTT. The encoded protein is CASRVYNSPLHF.

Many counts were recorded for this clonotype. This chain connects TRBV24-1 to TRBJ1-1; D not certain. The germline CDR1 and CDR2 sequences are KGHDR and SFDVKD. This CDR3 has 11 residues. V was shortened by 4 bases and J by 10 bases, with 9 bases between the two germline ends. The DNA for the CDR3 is TGTGCCACCAGTGACGGGCTCGGAGCTTTCTTT. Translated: CATSDGLGAFF.

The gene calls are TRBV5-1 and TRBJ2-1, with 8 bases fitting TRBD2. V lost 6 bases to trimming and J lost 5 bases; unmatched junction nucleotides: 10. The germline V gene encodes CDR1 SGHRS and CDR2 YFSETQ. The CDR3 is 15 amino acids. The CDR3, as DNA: TGCGCCAGCACCCGGCGGACTAGCCAAGACAATGAGCAGTTCTTC. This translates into CASTRRTSQDNEQFF. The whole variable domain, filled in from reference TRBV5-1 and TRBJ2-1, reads KAGVTQTPRYLIKTRGQQVTLSCSPISGHRSVSWYQQTPGQGLQFLFEYFSETQRNKGNFPGRFSGRQFSNSRSEMNVSTLELGDSALYLCASTRRTSQDNEQFFGPGTRLTVL.

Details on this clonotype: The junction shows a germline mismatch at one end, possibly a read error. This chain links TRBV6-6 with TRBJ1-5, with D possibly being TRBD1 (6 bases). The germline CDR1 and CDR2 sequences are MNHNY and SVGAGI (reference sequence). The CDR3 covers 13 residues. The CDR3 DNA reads TGTGCCAGCAGTCGGACAGCATACCAACCCCAGAATTTT. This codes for CASSRTAYQPQNF.

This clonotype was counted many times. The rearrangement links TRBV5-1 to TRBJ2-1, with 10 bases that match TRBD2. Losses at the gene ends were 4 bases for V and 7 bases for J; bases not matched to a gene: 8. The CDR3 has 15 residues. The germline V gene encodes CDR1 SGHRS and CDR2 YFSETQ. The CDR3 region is CASSLERGGDNEQFF. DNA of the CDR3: TGCGCCAGCAGCCTCGAGCGGGGGGGCGATAATGAGCAGTTCTTC.

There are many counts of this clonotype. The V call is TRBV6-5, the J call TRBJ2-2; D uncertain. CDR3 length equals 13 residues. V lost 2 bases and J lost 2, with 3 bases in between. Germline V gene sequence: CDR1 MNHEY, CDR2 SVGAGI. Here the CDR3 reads CASSYHNTGELFF. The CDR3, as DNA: TGTGCCAGCAGTTACCATAACACCGGGGAGCTGTTTTTT.

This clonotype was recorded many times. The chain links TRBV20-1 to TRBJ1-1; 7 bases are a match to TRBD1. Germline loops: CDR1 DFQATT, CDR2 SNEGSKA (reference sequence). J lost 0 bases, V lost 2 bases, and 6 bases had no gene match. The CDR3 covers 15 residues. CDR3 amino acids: CSARRTGDLNTEAFF. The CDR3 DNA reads TGCAGTGCTAGAAGGACAGGAGACTTGAACACTGAAGCTTTCTTT.

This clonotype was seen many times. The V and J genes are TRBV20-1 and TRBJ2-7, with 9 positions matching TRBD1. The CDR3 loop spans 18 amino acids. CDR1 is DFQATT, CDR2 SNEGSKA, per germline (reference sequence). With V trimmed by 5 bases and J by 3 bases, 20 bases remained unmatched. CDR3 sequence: CSALLPRESGQGFYEQYF. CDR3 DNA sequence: TGCAGTGCTTTACTCCCCAGAGAATCGGGACAGGGATTCTACGAGCAGTACTTC.